The clone carrying this T cell receptor (beta chain) was seen many times. As yet, its antigen is unknown. Attachment of unique molecular identifiers to individual cDNA molecules was performed. TCRdb re-called the 5' RACE reads with MiXCR, one entry per CDR3 protein. The table lists 85,000 to 100,000 distinct CDR3 sequences, 13% of them singletons. These data come from a study of early T cells in non-severe SARS-CoV-2 infection. The overall study: With bulk RNA from unsorted whole blood as input, sequencing yielded unpaired chains. General study points: Matching results from VDJdb favored anti-spike CD8 responses, leaving private and CD4 specificities undetected.

The receptor was derived from an adult who was a healthcare worker with PCR-confirmed SARS-CoV-2 infection or an uninfected control (not recorded which). Sequencing was carried out using whole blood.

CDR3 in DNA: TGTGCCAGCAGCTTGATTCGGGGGCCTAGCGGGGAGCTGTTTTTT. Amino acid sequence: CASSLIRGPSGELFF. This chain joins TRBV7-9 and TRBJ2-2; D tentatively reads TRBD1 or TRBD2 (6 bases each). With 3 bases removed from V and 7 bases from J, the gap between germline ends came to 15 bases. There are 15 residues in the CDR3. In germline, CDR1 is SEHNR, CDR2 FQNEAQ (reference sequence).